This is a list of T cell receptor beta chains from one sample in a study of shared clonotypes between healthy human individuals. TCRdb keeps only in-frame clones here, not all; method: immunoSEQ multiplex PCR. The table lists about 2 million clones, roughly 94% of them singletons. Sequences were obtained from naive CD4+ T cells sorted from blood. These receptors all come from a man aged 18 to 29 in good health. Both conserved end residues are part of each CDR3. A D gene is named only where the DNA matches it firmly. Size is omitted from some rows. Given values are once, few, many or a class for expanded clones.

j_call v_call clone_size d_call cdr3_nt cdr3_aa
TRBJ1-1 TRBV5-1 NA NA TGCGCCAGCAGCGTTTACAGGAACACTGAAGCTTTCTTT CASSVYRNTEAFF
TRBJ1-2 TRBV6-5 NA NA TGTGCCAGCAGTTACAGGGATGGTGCTAACTATGGCTACACCTTC CASSYRDGANYGYTF
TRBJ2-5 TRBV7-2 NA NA TGTGCCAGCAGCTTCAAACAGGGGGGGGAGACCCAGTACTTC CASSFKQGGETQYF
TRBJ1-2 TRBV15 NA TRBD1 TGTGCCACCAGCAGAGATGGGACAGGGTTTAACTATGGCTACACCTTC CATSRDGTGFNYGYTF
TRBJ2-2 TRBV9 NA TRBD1 TGTGCCAGCAGCGTAGGGGGACAGTCGGCCGGGGAGCTGTTTTTT CASSVGGQSAGELFF
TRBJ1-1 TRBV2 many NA TGTGCCAGCAGTGAAGCGGTGGTGAACACTGAAGCTTTCTTT CASSEAVVNTEAFF
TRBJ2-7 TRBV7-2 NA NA TGTGCCAGCAGCTCCCAGGGTTGGGAGCAGTACTTC CASSSQGWEQYF
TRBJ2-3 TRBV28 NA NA TGTGCCAGCAGCCCCCGGGTCACAGATACGCAGTATTTT CASSPRVTDTQYF
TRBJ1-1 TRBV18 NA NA TGTGCCAGCTCACCACAATCTGAGGGTCCCGCTGAAGCTTTCTTT CASSPQSEGPAEAFF
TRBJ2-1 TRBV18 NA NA TGTGCCAGCTCACTTACGAACGACCCTGGGAATGAGCAGTTCTTC CASSLTNDPGNEQFF
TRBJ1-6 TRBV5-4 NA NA TGTGCCAGCAGCGTTACAGGTCAGAATTCACCCCTCCACTTT CASSVTGQNSPLHF
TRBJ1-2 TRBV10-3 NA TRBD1 TGTGCCATCAGTGAGATTTCCGGGACAGGGGAGGGCTACACCTTC CAISEISGTGEGYTF
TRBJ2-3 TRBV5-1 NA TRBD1 TGCGCCAGCAGCTTGGAACTGACAGGGGGGGTCACAGATACGCAGTATTTT CASSLELTGGVTDTQYF
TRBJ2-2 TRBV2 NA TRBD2 TGTGCCAGCAGTGAAGTGGGACTAGCGGGGGTAAACACCGGGGAGCTGTTTTTT CASSEVGLAGVNTGELFF
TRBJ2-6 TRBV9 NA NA TGTGCCAGCAGCCTAGGCCCTGGGGCCAACGTCCTGACTTTC CASSLGPGANVLTF
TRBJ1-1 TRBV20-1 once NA TGCAGTGCTAGTAAAGGCTCTGAAGCTTTCTTT CSASKGSEAFF
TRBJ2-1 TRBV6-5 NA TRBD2 TGTGCCAGCGCTCGGACTAGCGGATACAATGAGCAGTTCTTC CASARTSGYNEQFF
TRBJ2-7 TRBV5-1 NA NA TGCGCCAGCAGCTTGGATTTGGGGGTAGCATACGAGCAGTACTTC CASSLDLGVAYEQYF
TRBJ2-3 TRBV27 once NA TGTGCCAGCAGTTTAACTAGTGTCGGATTGGATACGCAGTATTTT CASSLTSVGLDTQYF
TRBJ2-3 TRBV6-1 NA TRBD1 TGTGCCAGCACCTACAGGGGGCCTCCACCAGATACGCAGTATTTT CASTYRGPPPDTQYF
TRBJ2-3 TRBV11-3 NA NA TGTGCCAGCAGCTTACAGTCAGATACGCAGTATTTT CASSLQSDTQYF
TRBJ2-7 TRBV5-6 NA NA TGTGCCAGCAGCTTGCCAGGGACCTACTCAGAGCAGTACTTC CASSLPGTYSEQYF
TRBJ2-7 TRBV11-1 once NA TGTGCCAGCAGCTTAGCGCGGAGCTTTTCCTACGAGCAGTACTTC CASSLARSFSYEQYF
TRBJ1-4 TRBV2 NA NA TGTGCCAGCGAGGAGTGGCAGGATGAAAAACTGTTTTTT CASEEWQDEKLFF
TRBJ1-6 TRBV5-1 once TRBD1 TGCGCCAGCAGCCTCAGGGGGCCGGGGGATAATTCACCCCTCCACTTT CASSLRGPGDNSPLHF
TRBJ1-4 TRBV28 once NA TGTGCCAGCAGTCCTTGGGGGGAGGGTGAAAAACTGTTTTTT CASSPWGEGEKLFF
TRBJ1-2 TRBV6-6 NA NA TGTGCCAGCAGTTACACGACAGGTTCTAACTATGGCTACACCTTC CASSYTTGSNYGYTF
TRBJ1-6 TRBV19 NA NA TGTGCCAGTAAGGGGGGACCCGGATCACCCCTCCACTTT CASKGGPGSPLHF
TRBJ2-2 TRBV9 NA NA TGTGCCAGCAGCCCATACGTCACCGGGGAGCTGTTTTTT CASSPYVTGELFF
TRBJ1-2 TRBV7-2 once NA TGTGCCAGCAGCTTAGCATGGGAGAGAGGCTACACCTTC CASSLAWERGYTF